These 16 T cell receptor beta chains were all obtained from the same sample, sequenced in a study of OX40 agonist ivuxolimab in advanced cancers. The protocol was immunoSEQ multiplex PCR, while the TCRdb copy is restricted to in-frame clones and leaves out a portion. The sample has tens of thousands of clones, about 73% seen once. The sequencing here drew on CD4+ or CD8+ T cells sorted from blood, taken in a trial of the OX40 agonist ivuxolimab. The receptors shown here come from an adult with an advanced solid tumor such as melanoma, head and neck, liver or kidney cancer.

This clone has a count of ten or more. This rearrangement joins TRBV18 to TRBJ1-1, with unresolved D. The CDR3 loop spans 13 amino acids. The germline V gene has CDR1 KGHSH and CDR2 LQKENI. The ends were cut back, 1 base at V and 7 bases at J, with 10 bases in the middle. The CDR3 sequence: CASSPRSRFEAFF. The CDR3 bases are TGTGCCAGCTCACCACGGTCCAGGTTTGAAGCTTTCTTT.

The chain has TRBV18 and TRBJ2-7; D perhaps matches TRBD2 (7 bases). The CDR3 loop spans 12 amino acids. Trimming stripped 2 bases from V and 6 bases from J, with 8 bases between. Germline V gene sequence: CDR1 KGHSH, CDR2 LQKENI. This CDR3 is CASSPGGAEQYF. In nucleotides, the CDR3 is TGTGCCAGCTCACCAGGGGGGGCCGAGCAGTACTTC.

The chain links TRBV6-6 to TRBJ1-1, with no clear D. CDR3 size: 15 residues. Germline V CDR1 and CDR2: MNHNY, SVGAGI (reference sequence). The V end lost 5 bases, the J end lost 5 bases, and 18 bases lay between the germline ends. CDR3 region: CASSDPGSRTTEAFF. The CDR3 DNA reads TGTGCCAGCAGTGACCCCGGGAGTCGAACGACTGAAGCTTTCTTT.

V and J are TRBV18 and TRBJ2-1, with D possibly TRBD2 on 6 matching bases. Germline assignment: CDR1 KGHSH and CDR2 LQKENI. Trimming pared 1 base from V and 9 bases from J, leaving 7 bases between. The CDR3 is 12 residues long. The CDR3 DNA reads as TGTGCCAGCTCACCACGGGGAGGTGAGCAGTTCTTC. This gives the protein CASSPRGGEQFF.

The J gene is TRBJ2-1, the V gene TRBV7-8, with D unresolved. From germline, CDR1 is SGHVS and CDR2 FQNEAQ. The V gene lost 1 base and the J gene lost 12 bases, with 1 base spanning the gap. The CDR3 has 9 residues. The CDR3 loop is CASSLGQFF. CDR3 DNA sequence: TGTGCCAGCAGCTTAGGGCAGTTCTTC.

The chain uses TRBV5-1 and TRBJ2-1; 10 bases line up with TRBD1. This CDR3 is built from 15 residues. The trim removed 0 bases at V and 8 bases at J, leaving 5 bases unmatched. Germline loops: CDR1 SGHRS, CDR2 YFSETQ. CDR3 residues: CASSLVGTGADEQFF. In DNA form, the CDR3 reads TGCGCCAGCAGCTTGGTCGGGACAGGGGCAGATGAGCAGTTCTTC.

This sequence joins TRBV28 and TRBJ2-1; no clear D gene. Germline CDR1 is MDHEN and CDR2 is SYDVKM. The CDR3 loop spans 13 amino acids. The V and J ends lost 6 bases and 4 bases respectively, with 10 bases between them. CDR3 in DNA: TGTGCCAGCAGCTTTGACCAATACAATGAGCAGTTCTTC. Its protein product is CASSFDQYNEQFF.

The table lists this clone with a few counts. The CDR3 region is CASSPKGQGATNEKLFF. The CDR3, as DNA: TGTGCCAGCTCACCCAAAGGACAGGGGGCAACTAATGAAAAACTGTTTTTT. The chain is built from TRBV18 and TRBJ1-4; TRBD1 matches 10 bases. CDR3 length: 17 amino acids. Germline assignment: CDR1 KGHSH and CDR2 LQKENI. Trimming cost V 3 bases and J 0 bases; bases outside gene matches: 4.

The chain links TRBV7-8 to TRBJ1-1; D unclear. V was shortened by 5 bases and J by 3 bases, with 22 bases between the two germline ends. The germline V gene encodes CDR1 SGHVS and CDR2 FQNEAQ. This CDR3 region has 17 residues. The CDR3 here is CASSPRTILRSDTEAFF. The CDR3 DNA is TGTGCCAGCAGCCCGAGGACCATCTTAAGGTCGGACACTGAAGCTTTCTTT.

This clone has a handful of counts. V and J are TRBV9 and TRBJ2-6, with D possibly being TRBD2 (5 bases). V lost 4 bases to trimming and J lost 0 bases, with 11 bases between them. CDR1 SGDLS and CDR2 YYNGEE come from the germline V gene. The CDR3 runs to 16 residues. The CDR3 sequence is CASSLGESSGANVLTF. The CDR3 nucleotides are TGTGCCAGCAGCCTGGGAGAGAGCTCTGGGGCCAACGTCCTGACTTTC.

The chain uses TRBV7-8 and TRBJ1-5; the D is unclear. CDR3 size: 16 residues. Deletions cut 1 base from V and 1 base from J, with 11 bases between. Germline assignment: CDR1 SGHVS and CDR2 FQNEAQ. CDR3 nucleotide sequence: TGTGCCAGCAGCTTAGTCCCAGGTTTGAGCAATCAGCCCCAGCATTTT. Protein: CASSLVPGLSNQPQHF.

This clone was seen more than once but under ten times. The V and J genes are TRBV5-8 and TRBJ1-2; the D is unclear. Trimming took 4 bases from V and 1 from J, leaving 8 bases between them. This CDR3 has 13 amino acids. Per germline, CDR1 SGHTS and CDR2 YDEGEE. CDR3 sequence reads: CASSPDINYGYTF. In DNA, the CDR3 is TGTGCCAGCAGCCCCGACATTAACTATGGCTACACCTTC.

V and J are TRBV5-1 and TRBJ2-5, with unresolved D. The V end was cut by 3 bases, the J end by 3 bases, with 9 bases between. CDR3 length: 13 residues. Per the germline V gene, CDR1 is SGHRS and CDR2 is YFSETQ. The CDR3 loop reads CASSSLMEETQYF. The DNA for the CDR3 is TGCGCCAGCAGCTCCCTTATGGAAGAGACCCAGTACTTC.

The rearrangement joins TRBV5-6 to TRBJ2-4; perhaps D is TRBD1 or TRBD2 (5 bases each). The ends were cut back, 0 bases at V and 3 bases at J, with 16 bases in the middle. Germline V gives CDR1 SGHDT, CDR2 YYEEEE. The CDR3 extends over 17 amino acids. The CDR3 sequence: CASSLAAAGRVKNIQYF. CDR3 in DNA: TGTGCCAGCAGCTTGGCCGCGGCAGGGCGGGTCAAAAACATTCAGTACTTC.

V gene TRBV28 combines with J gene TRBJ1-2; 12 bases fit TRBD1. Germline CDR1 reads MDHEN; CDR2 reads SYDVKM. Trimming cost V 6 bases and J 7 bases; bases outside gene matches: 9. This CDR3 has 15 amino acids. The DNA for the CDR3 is TGTGCCAGCAGCCCTCCGGGACAGGGGGCAGGTGGCTACACCTTC. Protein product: CASSPPGQGAGGYTF.

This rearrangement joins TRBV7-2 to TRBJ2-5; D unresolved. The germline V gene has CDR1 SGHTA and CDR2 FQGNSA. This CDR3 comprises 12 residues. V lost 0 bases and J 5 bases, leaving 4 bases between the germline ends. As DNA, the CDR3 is TGTGCCAGCAGCTTAGCCAGGGAGACCCAGTACTTC. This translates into CASSLARETQYF.